This T cell receptor (beta chain) appears in the sequencing data of a study of blood T cell repertoires in COVID-19 (dated by TCRdb to about 2020). Regarding the study in general: The collaborator samples originated in the United States, Italy and Spain and spanned the acute and convalescent phases of COVID-19. The material from the prospective study consisted of cDNA or gDNA derived from T cells, B-cell-depleted T cells, or PBMCs. Subjects who had been exposed to COVID-19, were actively infected with it, or had recovered from it provided the deeply sampled blood TCRbeta repertoires that made up the dataset. The repertoires were released in a freely available public database meant as a resource for research on the immune response to SARS-CoV-2. Samples were obtained from the ongoing ImmuneRACE study (first 160 participants) and from over a thousand subjects provided by 6 global collaborators. The sample metadata nearly always contained a de-identified subject ID, COVID-19 status, age in years and sex. HLA class I and class II types, where available, came from metadata supplied by the sample provider rather than from assay-based typing.

TCRbeta CDR3 regions were amplified from genomic DNA by means of the immunoSEQ Assay, a bias-controlled multiplex PCR. Processing in the source paper ran as follows. The number of nucleated cells in each sample was estimated by amplification of reference gene primers within the assay. To quantify the absolute abundance of each unique TCRbeta CDR3 rearrangement, sequence reads were collapsed and filtered. For each sample, productive Simpson clonality was calculated by taking the square root of Simpson's diversity index across productive rearrangements. TCRdb limited this immuneACCESS table to in-frame rearrangements with V and J called. A share of clones is missing; checked studies link under half to unresolved V genes, and the rest is unexplained. From that table come the V and J calls and clone size; the DNA was used to work out D and trimming. A total of approximately 340,000 clones appear in this sample, around four fifths of them only once. The ten largest clones capture 2.5% to 3.5% of the sample.

A word on this clone: Its target antigen remains unknown. Base qualities are not recorded, but no much larger clone differs from it by a single base.

Paper-wide results and their limitations: The amount of clinical and demographic metadata varied by source and participant and was provided uncurated.

The germline V gene encodes CDR1 SEHNR and CDR2 FQNEAQ (reference sequence). There are 16 amino acids in the CDR3, from cysteine to phenylalanine inclusive. Only the CDR3 region is kept as DNA, spanning 48 bases read in frame from base 1. The germline V and J ends show losses of 4 bases and 3 bases respectively, and no gene match explains 10 bases of the junction. Whole blood was collected in K2EDTA tubes by collaborating institutions according to the institutions' own protocols. Collaborator samples were shipped for TCRbeta analysis as frozen whole blood, isolated PBMCs, or DNA extracted from either sample type.

Sequencing was done on a sample of peripheral blood. Recombination connected TRBV7-9 to TRBJ2-3; TRBD2 agrees with 7 junctional bases. The sequence was collected from a man under 40 with active or convalescent COVID-19. At the DNA level, the sequence is TGTGCCAGCAGCTCCCGTGGGGTGCGGGAGACAGATACGCAGTATTTT. It encodes CASSSRGVRETDTQYF.